This TCR beta chain appears in the sequencing data of a study of blood T cell repertoires in COVID-19. Repertoires were generated with immunoSEQ multiplex PCR, while TCRdb's copy carries only in-frame clones and drops some. The sample holds around 9,700 clones; 80% are singletons and the top ten take about 7.8%. J lost 7 bases, V lost 4 bases, and 6 bases had no gene match. The CDR3 has 13 amino acids. The germline gives CDR1 SGHNT, CDR2 YYREEE (reference sequence). J is TRBJ1-2 and V is TRBV5-4, with 8 bases lining up with TRBD1. This receptor was identified in a man between 65 and 80 years old with active COVID-19. The material sequenced was peripheral blood. DNA for the CDR3: TGTGCCAGCAGCCTGGACAGGGTTATTGGCTACACCTTC. It codes for CASSLDRVIGYTF.